The 14 T cell receptor beta chains given below trace back to one sample, sequenced in a study of blood T cell repertoires in COVID-19. Generated by immunoSEQ multiplex PCR, the TCRdb table keeps only in-frame clones and is missing some. The sample lists 150,000 to 250,000 clones, approximately 86% occurring once. Material for sequencing was PBMCs or T cells enriched from blood (not recorded which). The receptors come from a woman between 25 and 40 years old who had recovered from COVID-19.

The chain is built from TRBV6-2 or TRBV6-3 and TRBJ1-5; perhaps TRBD1 as D (6 bases). Germline loops: CDR1 MNHEY, CDR2 SVGEGT. The length of the CDR3 is 16 residues. V lost 5 bases to trimming and J lost 0 bases, with 14 bases between them. CDR3 sequence: CASSLRGGASNQPQHF. The CDR3 coding sequence is TGTGCCAGCAGTCTCCGGGGGGGGGCTAGCAATCAGCCCCAGCATTTT.

The chain links TRBV7-3 to TRBJ1-2; no definite D call. Germline V lookup: CDR1 SGHTA, CDR2 FQGTGA. Trimming pared 0 bases from V and 0 bases from J, leaving 8 bases between. This CDR3 spans 15 amino acids. In DNA, the CDR3 is TGTGCCAGCAGCTTAACAGGAGATACTAACTATGGCTACACCTTC. This gives the protein CASSLTGDTNYGYTF.

The V gene is TRBV6-6, the J gene TRBJ1-2; D not resolved. Looked up from germline, CDR1 is MNHNY and CDR2 is SVGAGI (reference sequence). V dropped 4 bases and J dropped 7 bases, with 13 bases sitting between them. This CDR3 comprises 13 residues. This CDR3 reads CASSSLSEGGYTF. As DNA, the CDR3 is TGTGCCAGCAGTTCCCTTAGCGAGGGTGGCTACACCTTC.

This chain connects TRBV4-3 to TRBJ1-2; 8 bases line up with TRBD1. CDR1 LGHNA and CDR2 YSLEER come from the germline V gene. Losses at the gene ends were 1 base for V and 4 bases for J; bases not matched to a gene: 8. This CDR3 has 16 amino acids. The CDR3 spells CASSQGWTGRGYGYTF. CDR3 sequence (DNA): TGCGCCAGCAGCCAAGGTTGGACAGGGAGGGGCTATGGCTACACCTTC.

The J gene is TRBJ2-1, the V gene TRBV4-3; D possibly corresponds to TRBD1 (5 bases). The CDR3 runs to 14 residues. Germline values: CDR1 LGHNA, CDR2 YSLEER. The V end lost 0 bases, the J end lost 6 bases, and 9 bases lay between the germline ends. For the CDR3, the DNA is TGCGCCAGCAGCCAAGACTGGGGCAGCAATGAGCAGTTCTTC. As protein: CASSQDWGSNEQFF.

The V call is TRBV9, the J call TRBJ2-1; 7 bases match TRBD2. The CDR3 has 14 residues. Germline-derived CDR1 and CDR2 are SGDLS and YYNGEE. V lost 3 bases to trimming and J lost 2 bases; unmatched junction nucleotides: 2. This CDR3 is CASSGTRTYNEQFF. In nucleotides, the CDR3 is TGTGCCAGCAGCGGGACTAGGACCTACAATGAGCAGTTCTTC.

The chain has TRBV12-5 and TRBJ2-7, with 7 bases matching TRBD2. V was pared by 7 bases and J by 4 bases, with 7 bases of the junction left unmatched. From germline, CDR1 is LGHNT and CDR2 FRNRAP. The CDR3 is made up of 13 amino acids. DNA for the CDR3: TGTGCTAGTGCGGCGGGAGCAGTGTACGAGCAGTACTTC. This encodes CASAAGAVYEQYF.

This clone was seen only a few times. The chain links TRBV2 to TRBJ2-3; D may be TRBD2 (5 bases). The CDR3 is 17 residues long. CDR1 is SNHLY, CDR2 FYNNEI, per germline. The V and J ends lost 0 bases and 3 bases respectively, with 16 bases between them. In DNA, the CDR3 is TGTGCCAGCAGTGAAGCGTGGTCAGTCAGCGGTACAGATACGCAGTATTTT. This translates into CASSEAWSVSGTDTQYF. Using reference TRBV2 and TRBJ2-3 for the parts outside the CDR3, the full variable domain is EPEVTQTPSHQVTQMGQEVILRCVPISNHLYFYWYRQILGQKVEFLVSFYNNEISEKSEIFDDQFSVERPDGSNFTLKIRSTKLEDSAMYFCASSEAWSVSGTDTQYFGPGTRLTVL.

The genes are TRBV12-5 and TRBJ1-4; the match to TRBD1 covers 8 bases. CDR1 is LGHNT, CDR2 FRNRAP, per germline. CDR3 length: 14 amino acids. With V trimmed by 7 bases and J by 4 bases, 5 bases remained unmatched. The CDR3 DNA reads as TGTGCTAGTGCCCGGACAGGGAATAATGAAAAACTGTTTTTT. This codes for CASARTGNNEKLFF.

The J gene is TRBJ1-4, the V gene TRBV25-1; no clear D gene. This CDR3 region has 13 residues. The germline CDR1 and CDR2 sequences are MGHDK and SYGVNS. The V gene lost 5 bases and the J gene lost 8 bases, with 12 bases spanning the gap. CDR3 coding DNA: TGTGCCAGCAGTTCCGAGGGTGCCGAAAAACTGTTTTTT. Residues: CASSSEGAEKLFF.

The chain's CDR3 is CASSPGQGNPYEQYF. The CDR3 nucleotides read TGTGCCAGCAGCCCGGGACAGGGGAACCCCTACGAGCAGTACTTC. The chain links TRBV11-3 to TRBJ2-7; 10 bases align to TRBD1. V lost 5 bases, J lost 2 bases, and 6 bases stayed unmatched. The CDR3 length is 15 residues. Germline loops: CDR1 SGHNT, CDR2 YENEEA.

The genes are TRBV4-2 and TRBJ1-2, with 9 bases aligning to TRBD1. Per germline, CDR1 LGHNA and CDR2 YNFKEQ. The CDR3 sequence is 17 residues long. Trimming took 4 bases from V and 3 from J; bases not matched to a gene: 12. The CDR3 DNA reads TGTGCCAGCAGCCTCCGGGACAGGGATAGGGCTGACTATGGCTACACCTTC. Its translation is CASSLRDRDRADYGYTF.

The J gene is TRBJ1-1, the V gene TRBV3-1 (or the pseudogene TRBV3-2), with no clear D. V lost 0 bases to trimming and J lost 2 bases, with 13 bases between them. Germline values: CDR1 LGHDT, CDR2 YNNKEL (reference sequence). The CDR3 is 16 amino acids. DNA of the CDR3: TGTGCCAGCAGCCAAGATTCAGAGGGCCTCAACACTGAAGCTTTCTTT. Amino acid sequence: CASSQDSEGLNTEAFF.

The chain uses TRBV29-1 and TRBJ1-2; D remains unclear. The germline gives CDR1 SQVTM, CDR2 ANQGSEA. The germline V and J ends were trimmed by 0 bases and 4 bases, with 6 bases remaining between them. The CDR3 has 12 residues. This CDR3 is CSVEESGYGYTF. CDR3 in DNA: TGCAGCGTTGAAGAATCCGGCTATGGCTACACCTTC.